The next 9 T cell receptor beta chains were all read from a single sample in a study of CD8 T cells in Susac syndrome (dated by TCRdb to about 2019). The library was prepared using the immunoSEQ multiplex PCR assay. RNA was extracted with the RNeasy kit and roughly 0.5 to 1 ug was reverse transcribed using random hexamers. TCRdb ran its own pipeline on the public reads, namely fastp trimming at Q25 and MiXCR clone calling, and kept in-frame beta chains. Entries that share a CDR3 protein sequence are merged under the most common genes and DNA. The sample yields approximately 210,000 distinct CDR3 sequences; 94% were counted once. The ten largest clones capture 0.15% of the sample. Sequenced input: CD4+ T cells from PBMCs. The receptors were sampled from a human donor with Susac syndrome.

The chain uses TRBV20-1 and TRBJ1-1; D is perhaps TRBD1 (6 bases). The CDR3 runs 14 residues. Germline loops: CDR1 DFQATT, CDR2 SNEGSKA (reference sequence). Trimming shortened V by 0 bases and J by 5 bases, and 13 bases separated the two germline ends. DNA for the CDR3: TGCAGTGCTAGAGACCAGGGGTTTAGGACTGAAGCTTTCTTT. It translates to CSARDQGFRTEAFF.

The chain links TRBV11-2 to TRBJ1-1, with D tentatively TRBD1 (5 bases). Germline V gives CDR1 SGHAT, CDR2 FQNNGV. The CDR3 is 14 amino acids. V shed 1 base and J shed 7 bases, with 13 bases lying between them. CDR3 sequence reads: CASSLGPVRGEAFF. The CDR3 DNA reads as TGTGCCAGCAGCTTAGGCCCGGTTAGGGGTGAAGCTTTCTTT. The full variable domain, with the rest looked up from reference TRBV11-2 and TRBJ1-1, is EAGVAQSPRYKIIEKRQSVAFWCNPISGHATLYWYQQILGQGPKLLIQFQNNGVVDDSQLPKDRFSAERLKGVDSTLKIQPAKLEDSAVYLCASSLGPVRGEAFFGQGTRLTVV.

The genes are TRBV7-8 and TRBJ1-2, with TRBD1 matching over 9 bases. V gave up 5 bases and J gave up 5 bases; unmatched junction bases: 9. The CDR3 has 15 amino acids. From germline, CDR1 is SGHVS and CDR2 FQNEAQ. The CDR3 region has the DNA TGTGCCAGCAGCGCGACGCCGGACAGGGGTTATGGCTACACCTTC. Its protein is CASSATPDRGYGYTF.

V is TRBV29-1 and J is TRBJ1-1; TRBD1 agrees at 7 bases. This CDR3 contains 14 residues. V gave up 8 bases and J gave up 5 bases; unmatched junction bases: 14. Germline values: CDR1 SQVTM, CDR2 ANQGSEA. The CDR3 reads CSTKTGKERTEAFF. CDR3 in DNA: TGCAGCACTAAGACAGGGAAGGAAAGAACTGAAGCTTTCTTT.

The rearrangement joins TRBV9 to TRBJ1-6; tentative D call: TRBD1 (5 bases). The V gene's germline CDR1 is SGDLS and CDR2 YYNGEE. CDR3 length: 15 residues. V gave up 4 bases and J gave up 2 bases, with 10 bases separating them. The CDR3 DNA reads TGTGCCAGCAGCCCCAGGGTGGCCTATAATTCACCCCTCCACTTT. It encodes CASSPRVAYNSPLHF.

V and J are TRBV29-1 and TRBJ2-1, with 7 nucleotides matching TRBD1. The length of the CDR3 is 16 residues. With 7 bases clipped from V and 9 bases from J, the junction kept 21 bases outside the gene matches. CDR1 and CDR2 from the germline V gene are SQVTM and ANQGSEA. DNA for the CDR3: TGCAGCGCCGTCAACGCAGGGGGACATCTTAGGGGTGAGCAGTTCTTC. Its translation: CSAVNAGGHLRGEQFF.

V and J are TRBV30 and TRBJ1-1, with 7 bases that match TRBD1. J was trimmed by 0 bases and V by 0 bases; bases with no gene match: 7. The CDR3 length is 16 residues. Germline loops: CDR1 GTSNPN, CDR2 SVGIG (reference sequence). CDR3 sequence (DNA): TGTGCCTGGAGTGTGTCGGCAGGGGGAATGAACACTGAAGCTTTCTTT. Translated: CAWSVSAGGMNTEAFF.

The rearrangement links TRBV6-2 or TRBV6-3 to TRBJ2-3; no reliable D call. The germline V and J ends were trimmed by 7 bases and 2 bases, with 4 bases remaining between them. The CDR3 runs 11 residues. Germline V CDR1 and CDR2: MNHEY, SVGEGT. CDR3 in DNA: TGTGCCAGCACCTCCACAGATACGCAGTATTTT. It yields the protein CASTSTDTQYF.

J is TRBJ2-7 and V is TRBV14; a weak D match, TRBD1 (5 bases). The CDR3 contains 13 residues. Germline lookup yields CDR1 SGHDN and CDR2 FVKESK. The germline V and J ends were trimmed by 4 bases and 6 bases, with 13 bases remaining between them. The CDR3, as DNA: TGTGCCAGCAGCCGCAGGGCCGTCGGCGAGCAGTACTTC. Encoded protein: CASSRRAVGEQYF.